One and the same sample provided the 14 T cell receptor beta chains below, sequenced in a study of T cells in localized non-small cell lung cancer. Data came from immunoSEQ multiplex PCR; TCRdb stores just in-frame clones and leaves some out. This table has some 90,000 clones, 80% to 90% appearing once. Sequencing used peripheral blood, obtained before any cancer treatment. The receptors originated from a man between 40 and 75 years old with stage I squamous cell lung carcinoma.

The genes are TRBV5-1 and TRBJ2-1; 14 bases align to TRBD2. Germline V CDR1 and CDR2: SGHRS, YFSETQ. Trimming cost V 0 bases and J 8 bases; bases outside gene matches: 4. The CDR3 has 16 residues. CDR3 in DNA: TGCGCCAGCAGCTTGGGACTAGCGGGGGGGCCGGATGAGCAGTTCTTC. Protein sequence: CASSLGLAGGPDEQFF.

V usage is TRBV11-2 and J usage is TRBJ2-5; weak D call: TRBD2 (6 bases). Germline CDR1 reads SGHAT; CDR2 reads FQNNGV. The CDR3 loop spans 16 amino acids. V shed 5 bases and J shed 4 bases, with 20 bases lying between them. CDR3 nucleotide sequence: TGTGCCAGCAGCCTGGCCGCGGCGGGGCATCGAGAGACCCAGTACTTC. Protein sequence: CASSLAAAGHRETQYF.

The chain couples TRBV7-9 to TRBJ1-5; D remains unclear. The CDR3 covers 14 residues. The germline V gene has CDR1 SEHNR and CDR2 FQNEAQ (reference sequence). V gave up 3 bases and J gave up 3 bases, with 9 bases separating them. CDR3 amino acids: CASSFSTDNQPQHF. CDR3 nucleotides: TGTGCCAGCAGCTTTAGCACAGACAATCAGCCCCAGCATTTT.

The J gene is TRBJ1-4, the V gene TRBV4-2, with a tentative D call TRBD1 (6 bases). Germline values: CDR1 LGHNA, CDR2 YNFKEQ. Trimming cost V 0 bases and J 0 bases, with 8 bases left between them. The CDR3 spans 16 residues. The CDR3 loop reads CASSQDRQATNEKLFF. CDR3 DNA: TGTGCCAGCAGCCAAGACCGACAGGCAACTAATGAAAAACTGTTTTTT.

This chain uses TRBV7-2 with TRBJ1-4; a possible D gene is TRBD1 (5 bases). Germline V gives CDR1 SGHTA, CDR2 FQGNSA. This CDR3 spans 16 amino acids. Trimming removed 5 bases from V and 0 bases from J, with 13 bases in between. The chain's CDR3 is CASSEQRTPTNEKLFF. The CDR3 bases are TGTGCCAGCAGCGAACAGAGGACACCAACTAATGAAAAACTGTTTTTT.

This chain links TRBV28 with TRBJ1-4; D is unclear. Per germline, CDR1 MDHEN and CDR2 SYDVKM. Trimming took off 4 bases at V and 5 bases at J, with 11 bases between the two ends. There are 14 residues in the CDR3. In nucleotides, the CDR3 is TGTGCCAGCAGTTCTGTGGCGGACAATGAAAAACTGTTTTTT. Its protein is CASSSVADNEKLFF.

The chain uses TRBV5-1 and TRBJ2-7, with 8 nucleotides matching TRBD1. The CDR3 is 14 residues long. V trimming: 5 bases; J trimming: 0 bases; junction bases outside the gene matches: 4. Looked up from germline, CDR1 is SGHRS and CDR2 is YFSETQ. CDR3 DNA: TGCGCCAGCAGTGAACAGGGGGTCTCCTACGAGCAGTACTTC. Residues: CASSEQGVSYEQYF.

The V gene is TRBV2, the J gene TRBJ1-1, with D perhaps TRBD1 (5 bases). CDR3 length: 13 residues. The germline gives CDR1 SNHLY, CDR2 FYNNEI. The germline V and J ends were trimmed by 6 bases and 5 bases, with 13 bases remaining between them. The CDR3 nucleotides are TGTGCCAGCAGCTACACCAGGGCTACTGAAGCTTTCTTT. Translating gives CASSYTRATEAFF.

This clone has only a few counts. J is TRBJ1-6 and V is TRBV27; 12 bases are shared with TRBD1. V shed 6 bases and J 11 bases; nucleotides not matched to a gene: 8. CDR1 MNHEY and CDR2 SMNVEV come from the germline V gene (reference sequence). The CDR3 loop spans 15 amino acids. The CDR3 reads CASRRDRGLGTPLHF. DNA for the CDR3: TGTGCCAGCAGGCGGGACAGGGGGCTGGGGACACCCCTCCACTTT.

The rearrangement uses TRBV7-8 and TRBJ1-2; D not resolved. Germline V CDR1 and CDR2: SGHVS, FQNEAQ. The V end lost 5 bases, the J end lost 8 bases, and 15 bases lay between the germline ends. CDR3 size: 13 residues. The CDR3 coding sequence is TGTGCCAGCAGCCCCGGGCCCCAAGCGGGCTACACCTTC. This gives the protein CASSPGPQAGYTF.

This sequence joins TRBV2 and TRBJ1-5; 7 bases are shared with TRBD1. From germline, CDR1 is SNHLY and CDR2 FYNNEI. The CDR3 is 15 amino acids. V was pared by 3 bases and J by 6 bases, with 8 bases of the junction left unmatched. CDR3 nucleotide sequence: TGTGCCAGCAGTGACTGGACAGGCAAGGGTCAGCCCCAGCATTTT. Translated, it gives CASSDWTGKGQPQHF. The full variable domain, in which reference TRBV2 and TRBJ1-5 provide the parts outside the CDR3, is EPEVTQTPSHQVTQMGQEVILRCVPISNHLYFYWYRQILGQKVEFLVSFYNNEISEKSEIFDDQFSVERPDGSNFTLKIRSTKLEDSAMYFCASSDWTGKGQPQHFGDGTRLSIL.

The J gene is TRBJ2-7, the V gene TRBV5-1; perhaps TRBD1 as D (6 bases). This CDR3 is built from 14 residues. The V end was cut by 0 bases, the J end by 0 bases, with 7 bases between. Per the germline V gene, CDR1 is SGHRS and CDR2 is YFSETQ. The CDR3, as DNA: TGCGCCAGCAGCTTGGGGGACAACTCCTACGAGCAGTACTTC. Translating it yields CASSLGDNSYEQYF.

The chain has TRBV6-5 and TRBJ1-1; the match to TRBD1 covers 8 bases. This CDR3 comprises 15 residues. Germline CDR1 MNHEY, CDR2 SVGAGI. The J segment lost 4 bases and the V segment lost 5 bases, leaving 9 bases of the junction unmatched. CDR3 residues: CASSPLGQGGTEAFF. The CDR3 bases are TGTGCCAGCAGTCCATTAGGACAGGGAGGCACTGAAGCTTTCTTT.

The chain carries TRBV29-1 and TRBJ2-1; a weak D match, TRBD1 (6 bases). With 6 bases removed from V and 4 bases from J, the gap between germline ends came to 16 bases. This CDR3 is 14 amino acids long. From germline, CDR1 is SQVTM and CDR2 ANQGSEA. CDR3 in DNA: TGCAGCGTACCACAGGGTATCTGGTACAATGAGCAGTTCTTC. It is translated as CSVPQGIWYNEQFF.